This section outlines one T cell receptor (beta chain) sequence together with its context. Its antigen target is currently unknown. Base qualities were left out, and no much larger clone turns up one base away. The germline V gene encodes CDR1 SGHDT and CDR2 YYEEEE. The CDR3, cysteine through phenylalanine, is 17 amino acids long. Only the CDR3 part of the read is kept: 51 bases, read in frame from the first base. V ends up 5 bases short and J 2 bases short, with an unmatched junction base count of 12. Patients with a history of autoimmune disease or receiving systemic immunosuppression were excluded from the trial. Peripheral blood for TCR sequencing was collected from all dose cohorts at baseline, on cycle 4 day 1, and on cycle 7 day 1. Samples came from an open-label, multicenter, first-in-human phase I dose-escalation trial of ivuxolimab. Adults with locally advanced or metastatic melanoma, renal cell carcinoma, hepatocellular carcinoma or head and neck squamous cell carcinoma were enrolled in the trial. Before TCR sequencing, CD4+ T cells and CD8+ T cells from peripheral blood were sorted into separate populations.

To sequence the TCRbeta CDR3 region, genomic DNA was isolated from the sorted cells. The immunoSEQ Assay was used to sequence the TCRbeta CDR3 regions. Drawn from immuneACCESS, this table holds only the in-frame rearrangements with V and J called that TCRdb kept. Clones are partly lost; checked studies trace under half to an unresolved V gene and leave the rest unexplained. This sample holds under 100,000 clones; around 90% were observed only once. The ten largest account for 9.5% to 11% of the sample. This sample was taken from a study of OX40 agonist ivuxolimab in advanced cancers. About the investigation overall: The costimulatory receptor OX40 (CD134) was targeted by ivuxolimab, a fully human IgG2 agonistic monoclonal antibody. Among the roughly 50 dose-escalation patients, about 19 had hepatocellular carcinoma, approximately 15 melanoma, 9 renal cell carcinoma and 9 head and neck cancer. Prior anti-PD-1, anti-PD-L1 or anti-CTLA-4 therapy was permitted, and checkpoint inhibitors had been received by approximately 39% of dose-escalation patients. The purpose of peripheral TCRbeta sequencing was to test whether ivuxolimab changed TCR sequence diversity and led to clonal T-cell expansion. Three dose-escalation patients achieved partial responses, one with hepatocellular carcinoma and two with cutaneous melanoma. The monotherapy dose-escalation portion (N of about 49 patients) of the phase I ivuxolimab trial is reported in the paper. Intravenous ivuxolimab was administered to patients every 2 weeks at six dose levels: 0.01, 0.1, 0.3, 1.5, 3 and 10 mg/kg. In the dose-escalation cohort, approximately 82% of patients were male, and the mean age was about 55 years, with a range of about 23 to 85. On the study overall, not on this receptor specifically: Partial responders in the 0.1-3.0 mg/kg groups had among the lowest normalized peripheral clonal expansion, especially among CD8+ T cells. Low levels of normalized T-cell clonal expansion were also shown by some nonresponding patients. At doses of 0.1 to 3.0 mg/kg, clonal expansion of both CD4+ and CD8+ T cells in blood was seen between baseline and week 6. Antigen specificity was not determined for the clonally expanded peripheral T cells. After ivuxolimab, more expanded clones were found on average in CD8+ T cells than in CD4+ T cells.

This clonotype was sampled from an adult with an advanced solid tumor such as melanoma, head and neck, liver or kidney cancer. The source material was CD4+ or CD8+ T cells sorted from blood, sampled in a trial of the OX40 agonist ivuxolimab. Recombination linked TRBV5-6 to TRBJ2-5; 10 of the junction bases match TRBD2. The CDR3 is CASSLAGGLGRQETQYF. The DNA reads as follows: TGTGCCAGCAGTTTAGCGGGGGGACTTGGCCGACAAGAGACCCAGTACTTC.